This T cell receptor beta chain emerged from a study of sequential checkpoint blockade in melanoma. Study summary: After both sequences, patients received maintenance nivolumab.

Profiling relied on immunoSEQ multiplex PCR, and the TCRdb table lists in-frame clones only, not all of them. Found here are more than 9,000 clones, around 73% of them singletons; the top ten hold 35% to 40%. Germline CDR1 and CDR2: SNHLY and FYNNEI. The CDR3 has 15 amino acids. The V end lost 8 bases, the J end lost 4 bases, and 20 bases lay between the germline ends. Treatment specified: randomized to nivolumab then ipilimumab (arm A) or the reverse (arm B). DNA-damaging chemotherapy had not been given to any patient beforehand. PBMC sorting kept live CD3+CD8+ cells without CD19 or CD56. In its sample, this clone was seen once.

The sample was CD8+ T cells sorted from blood (inferred from file names), taken from a patient given nivolumab and ipilimumab in sequence. This sequence originates from a human donor with melanoma. The genes are TRBV2 and TRBJ2-5, with D tentatively TRBD2 (7 bases). The CDR3, as DNA: TGTGCCAGCCGACAGGACAGCGGGGCCCGAGAGACCCAGTACTTC. As protein: CASRQDSGARETQYF.